The 8 T cell receptor beta chains given below trace back to one sample, sequenced in a study of beta chain features in type 1 diabetes. The authors reverse transcribed all of the isolated RNA, so sequencing captured expressed TCRB transcripts. TCRdb keeps only in-frame clones here, not all; method: immunoSEQ multiplex PCR. The table lists about 230,000 clones, over 8.5% of them singletons. The material sequenced was naive CD4+ T cells from blood. These receptors all stem from a woman between 18 and 29 years old in good health.

In this sample, this clone turned up a few times. The chain has TRBV6-5 and TRBJ2-3, with D unclear. The germline CDR1 and CDR2 sequences are MNHEY and SVGAGI. Trimming stripped 8 bases from V and 4 bases from J, with 16 bases between. The CDR3 length is 14 residues. CDR3 protein: CASDLGLVADTQYF. The CDR3 nucleotides read TGTGCCAGCGATCTTGGTTTGGTAGCAGATACGCAGTATTTT.

The sample holds a few counts of this clone. This chain uses TRBV5-1 with TRBJ1-1; D perhaps matches TRBD1 (5 bases). Germline CDR1 and CDR2: SGHRS and YFSETQ. V was cut by 0 bases and J by 0 bases, with 12 bases left in between. The CDR3 sequence is 16 residues long. CDR3 residues: CASSLGAGNMNTEAFF. The DNA of the CDR3 is TGCGCCAGCAGCTTGGGGGCAGGGAACATGAACACTGAAGCTTTCTTT.

This rearrangement joins TRBV5-1 to TRBJ2-2, with a tentative D call TRBD2 (5 bases). CDR3 size: 18 residues. In germline, CDR1 is SGHRS, CDR2 YFSETQ. Trimming took 0 bases from V and 0 from J, leaving 15 bases between them. CDR3 in DNA: TGCGCCAGCAGCTTGGTCTTCGCTTCCGGGGCGAACACCGGGGAGCTGTTTTTT. As protein: CASSLVFASGANTGELFF.

This clone was seen a handful of times. This sample includes further DNA sequences coding for the same CDR3. The rearrangement joins TRBV5-1 to TRBJ2-7; 8 nucleotides align to TRBD1. The CDR3 is 14 amino acids. V lost 4 bases to trimming and J lost 3 bases; unmatched junction nucleotides: 6. The germline gives CDR1 SGHRS, CDR2 YFSETQ. CDR3 DNA: TGCGCCAGCAGCCCCGGGACAGGTAACTACGAGCAGTACTTC. Its translation: CASSPGTGNYEQYF.

The gene calls are TRBV10-3 and TRBJ2-7; 8 positions match TRBD2. Germline CDR1 and CDR2: ENHRY and SYGVKD. The CDR3 runs to 16 residues. Trimming took 4 bases from V and 2 from J; bases not matched to a gene: 10. CDR3 residues: CAISAPSAGGAYEQYF. The CDR3, as DNA: TGTGCCATCAGTGCCCCCAGCGCGGGGGGTGCCTACGAGCAGTACTTC.

The chain uses TRBV6-1 and TRBJ2-7; TRBD1 aligns across 12 bases. CDR1 MNHNS and CDR2 SASEGT come from the germline V gene. With V trimmed by 6 bases and J by 2 bases, 5 bases remained unmatched. The CDR3 is made up of 15 amino acids. The CDR3: CASSPGTGGPYEQYF. The CDR3, as DNA: TGTGCCAGCAGCCCTGGGACAGGGGGCCCCTACGAGCAGTACTTC.

The CDR3 protein is CASSFRITDTQYF. The CDR3 coding sequence is TGTGCCAGCTCATTCAGGATTACAGATACGCAGTATTTT. The rearrangement links TRBV18 to TRBJ2-3; D is unresolved. Trimming took off 5 bases at V and 3 bases at J, with 9 bases between the two ends. Germline loops: CDR1 KGHSH, CDR2 LQKENI. This CDR3 is built from 13 residues.

This clone was detected only a few times. The rearrangement links TRBV6-6 to TRBJ2-4, with D possibly matching TRBD1 (5 bases). The CDR3 spans 14 residues. CDR1 is MNHNY and CDR2 is SVGAGI in the germline V gene (reference sequence). The V gene lost 6 bases and the J gene lost 2 bases, with 11 bases spanning the gap. This CDR3 reads CASRGREPKNIQYF. In nucleotides, the CDR3 is TGTGCCAGCAGGGGCAGGGAACCCAAAAACATTCAGTACTTC.